This T cell receptor (beta chain) was found in a study of CD8+CD57+ T cells in acquired aplastic anemia. Study-level information: The average for DNA from sorted CD4+ and CD8+ cells was about 2.9 ug.

This clonotype was recorded at least ten times. Germline lookup yields CDR1 SGHTS and CDR2 YDEGEE. The CDR3 is 15 amino acids. The V end lost 2 bases, the J end lost 6 bases, and 18 bases lay between the germline ends. Genomic DNA served as template for TCR beta VDJ and CDR3 profiling. Each CDR3 protein is one row after TCRdb ran MiXCR on the reads. The sample lists 250,000 to 300,000 distinct CDR3 sequences, 45% to 70% occurring once. This receptor was taken from a human donor with severe aplastic anemia or a healthy control (not recorded which). Input material: sorted CD4+, CD8+, or CD8+CD57+ T cells (not recorded which) from PBMCs. The J gene is TRBJ2-7, the V gene TRBV5-8; D unclear. The CDR3 region is CASSLWDSPFAEQYF. CDR3 nucleotides: TGTGCCAGCAGCTTATGGGATTCCCCTTTCGCCGAGCAGTACTTC.